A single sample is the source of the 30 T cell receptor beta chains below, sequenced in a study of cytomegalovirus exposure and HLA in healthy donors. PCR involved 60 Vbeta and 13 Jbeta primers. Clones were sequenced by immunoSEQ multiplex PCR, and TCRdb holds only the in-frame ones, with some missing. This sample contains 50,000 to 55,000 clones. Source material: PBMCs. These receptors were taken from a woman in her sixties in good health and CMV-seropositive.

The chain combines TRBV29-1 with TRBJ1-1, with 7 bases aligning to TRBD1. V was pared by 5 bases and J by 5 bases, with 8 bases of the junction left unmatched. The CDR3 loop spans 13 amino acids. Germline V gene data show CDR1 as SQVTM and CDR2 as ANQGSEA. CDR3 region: CSVIKGAGTEAFF. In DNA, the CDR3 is TGCAGCGTTATAAAGGGGGCGGGAACTGAAGCTTTCTTT.

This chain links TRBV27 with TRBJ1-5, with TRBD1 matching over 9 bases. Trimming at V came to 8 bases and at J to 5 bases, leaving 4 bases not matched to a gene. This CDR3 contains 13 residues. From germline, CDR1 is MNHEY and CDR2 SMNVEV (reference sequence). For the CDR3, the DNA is TGTGCCAGCGGACAGGGGAGGGATCAGCCCCAGCATTTT. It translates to CASGQGRDQPQHF.

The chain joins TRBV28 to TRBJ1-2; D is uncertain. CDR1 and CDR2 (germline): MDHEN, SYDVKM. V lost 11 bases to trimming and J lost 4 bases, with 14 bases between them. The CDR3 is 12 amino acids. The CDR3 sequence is CAVRSHSYGYTF. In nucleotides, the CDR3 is TGTGCCGTAAGAAGTCACAGCTATGGCTACACCTTC.

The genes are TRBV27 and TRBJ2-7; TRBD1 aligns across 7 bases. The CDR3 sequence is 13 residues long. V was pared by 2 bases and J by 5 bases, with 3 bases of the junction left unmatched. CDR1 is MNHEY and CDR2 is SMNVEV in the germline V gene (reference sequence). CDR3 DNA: TGTGCCAGCAGTTTAACAGGGGTGAACGAGCAGTACTTC. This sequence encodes CASSLTGVNEQYF.

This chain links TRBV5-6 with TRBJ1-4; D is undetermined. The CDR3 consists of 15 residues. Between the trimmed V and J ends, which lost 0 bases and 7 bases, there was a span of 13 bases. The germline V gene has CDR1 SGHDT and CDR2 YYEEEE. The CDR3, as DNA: TGTGCCAGCAGCTTGGGAGATCTACGGAGTGAAAAACTGTTTTTT. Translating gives CASSLGDLRSEKLFF.

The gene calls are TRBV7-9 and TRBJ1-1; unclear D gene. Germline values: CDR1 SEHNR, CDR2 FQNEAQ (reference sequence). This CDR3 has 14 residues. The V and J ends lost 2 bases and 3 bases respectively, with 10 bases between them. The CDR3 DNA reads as TGTGCCAGCAGCTTAAATACAGACCACACTGAAGCTTTCTTT. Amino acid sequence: CASSLNTDHTEAFF. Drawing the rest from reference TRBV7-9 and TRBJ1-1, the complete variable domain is DTGVSQNPRHKITKRGQNVTFRCDPISEHNRLYWYRQTLGQGPEFLTYFQNEAQLEKSRLLSDRFSAERPKGSFSTLEIQRTEQGDSAMYLCASSLNTDHTEAFFGQGTRLTVV.

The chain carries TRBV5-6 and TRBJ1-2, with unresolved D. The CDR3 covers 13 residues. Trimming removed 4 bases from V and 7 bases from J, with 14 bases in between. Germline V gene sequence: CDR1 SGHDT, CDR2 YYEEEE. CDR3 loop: CASSLSGLFGYTF. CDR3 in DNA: TGTGCCAGCAGCCTAAGCGGGCTCTTTGGCTACACCTTC.

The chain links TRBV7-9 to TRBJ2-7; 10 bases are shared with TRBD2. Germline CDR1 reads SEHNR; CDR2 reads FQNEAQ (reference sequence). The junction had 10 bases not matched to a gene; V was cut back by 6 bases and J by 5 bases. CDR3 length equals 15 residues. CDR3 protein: CASSSGSGGINEQYF. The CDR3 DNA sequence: TGTGCCAGCAGTTCCGGTAGCGGGGGGATAAACGAGCAGTACTTC.

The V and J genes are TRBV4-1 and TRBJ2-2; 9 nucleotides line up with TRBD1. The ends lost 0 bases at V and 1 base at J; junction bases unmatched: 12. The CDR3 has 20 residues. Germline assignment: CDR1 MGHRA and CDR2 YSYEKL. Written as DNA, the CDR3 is TGCGCCAGCAGCCAAGAAGGGCTCGCGTTGACAGGGGGGAACACCGGGGAGCTGTTTTTT. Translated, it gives CASSQEGLALTGGNTGELFF.

The CDR3 protein is CASSPTDTPAGYTF. In DNA form, the CDR3 reads TGTGCCAGCTCACCGACGGACACGCCAGCGGGCTACACCTTC. V usage is TRBV18 and J usage is TRBJ1-2; D is perhaps TRBD1 (5 bases). Germline values: CDR1 KGHSH, CDR2 LQKENI. With 3 bases removed from V and 8 bases from J, the gap between germline ends came to 16 bases. This CDR3 contains 14 residues.

The CDR3 DNA reads TGCAGCGTGGCCGGGACAGGGGCTTGGGATACGCAGTATTTT. Residues: CSVAGTGAWDTQYF. The rearrangement joins TRBV29-1 to TRBJ2-3; 10 nucleotides align to TRBD1. Germline trimming cut 6 bases from V and 6 bases from J; bases unmatched to any gene: 9. The CDR3 contains 14 residues. Germline values: CDR1 SQVTM, CDR2 ANQGSEA.

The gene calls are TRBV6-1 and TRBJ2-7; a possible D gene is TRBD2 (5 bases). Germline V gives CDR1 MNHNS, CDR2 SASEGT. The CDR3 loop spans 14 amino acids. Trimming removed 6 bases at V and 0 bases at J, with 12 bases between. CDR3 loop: CASRDPTNSYEQYF. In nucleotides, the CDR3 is TGTGCCAGCAGAGACCCGACTAACTCCTACGAGCAGTACTTC.

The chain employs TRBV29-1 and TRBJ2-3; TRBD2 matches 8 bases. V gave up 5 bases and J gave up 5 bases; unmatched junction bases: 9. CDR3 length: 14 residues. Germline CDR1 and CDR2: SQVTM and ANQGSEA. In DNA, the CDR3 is TGCAGCGTTTTTAGCGGGGTCGTTGGAGATACGCAGTATTTT. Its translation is CSVFSGVVGDTQYF.

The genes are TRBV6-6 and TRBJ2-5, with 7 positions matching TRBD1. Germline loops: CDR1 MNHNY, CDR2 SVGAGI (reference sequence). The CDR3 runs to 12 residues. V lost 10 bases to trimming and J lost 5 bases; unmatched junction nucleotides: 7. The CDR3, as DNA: TGTGCCACCCGACAGGGTGACGAGACCCAGTACTTC. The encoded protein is CATRQGDETQYF.

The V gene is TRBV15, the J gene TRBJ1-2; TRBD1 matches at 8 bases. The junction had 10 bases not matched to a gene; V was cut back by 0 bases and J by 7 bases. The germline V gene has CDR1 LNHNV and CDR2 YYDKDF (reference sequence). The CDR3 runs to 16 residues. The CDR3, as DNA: TGTGCCACCAGCAGAGATAGGCAGGGGGCATTCTTTGGCTACACCTTC. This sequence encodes CATSRDRQGAFFGYTF.

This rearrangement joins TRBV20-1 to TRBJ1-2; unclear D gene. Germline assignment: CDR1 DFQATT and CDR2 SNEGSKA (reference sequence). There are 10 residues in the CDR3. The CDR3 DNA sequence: TGCTTGGGTGGAGCAGATGGCTACACCTTC. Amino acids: CLGGADGYTF.

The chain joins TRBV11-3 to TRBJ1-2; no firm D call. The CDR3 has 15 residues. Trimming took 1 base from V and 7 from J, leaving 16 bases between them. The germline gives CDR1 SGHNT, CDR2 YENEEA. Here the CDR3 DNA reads TGTGCCAGCAGCTTAGGGGCGCCTGGCGGAGGTGGCTACACCTTC. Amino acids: CASSLGAPGGGGYTF.

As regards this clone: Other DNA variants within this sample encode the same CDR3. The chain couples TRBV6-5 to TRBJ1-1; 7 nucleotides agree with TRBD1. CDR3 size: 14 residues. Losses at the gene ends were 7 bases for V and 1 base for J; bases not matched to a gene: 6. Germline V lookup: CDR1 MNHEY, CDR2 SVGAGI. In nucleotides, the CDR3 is TGTGCCAGCAACAGGGGCTTGACGAACACTGAAGCTTTCTTT. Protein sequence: CASNRGLTNTEAFF.

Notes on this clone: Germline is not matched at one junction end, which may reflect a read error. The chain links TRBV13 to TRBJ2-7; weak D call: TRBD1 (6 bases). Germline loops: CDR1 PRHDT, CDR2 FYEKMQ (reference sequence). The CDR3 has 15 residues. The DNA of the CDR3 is TGTGCCAGCAGCCTAGGGGGTGGCGGTTCCTACGAGCAGTACTTC. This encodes CASSLGGGGSYEQYF. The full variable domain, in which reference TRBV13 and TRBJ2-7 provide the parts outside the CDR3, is AAGVIQSPRHLIKEKRETATLKCYPIPRHDTVYWYQQGPGQDPQFLISFYEKMQSDKGSIPDRFSAQQFSDYHSELNMSSLELGDSALYFCASSLGGGGSYEQYFGPGTRLTVT.

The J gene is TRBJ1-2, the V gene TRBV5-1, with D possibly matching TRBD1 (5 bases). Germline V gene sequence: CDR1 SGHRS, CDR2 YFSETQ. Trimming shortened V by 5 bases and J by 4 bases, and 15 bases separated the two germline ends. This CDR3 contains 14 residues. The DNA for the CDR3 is TGCGCCAGCAGATCCAGGGATATGAGCTATGGCTACACCTTC. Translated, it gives CASRSRDMSYGYTF.

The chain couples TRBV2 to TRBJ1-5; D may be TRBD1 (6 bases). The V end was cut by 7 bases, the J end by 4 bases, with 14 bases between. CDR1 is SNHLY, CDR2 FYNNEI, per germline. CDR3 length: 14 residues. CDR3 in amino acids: CASTSGVGNQPQHF. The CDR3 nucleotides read TGTGCCAGCACCTCAGGGGTGGGGAATCAGCCCCAGCATTTT.

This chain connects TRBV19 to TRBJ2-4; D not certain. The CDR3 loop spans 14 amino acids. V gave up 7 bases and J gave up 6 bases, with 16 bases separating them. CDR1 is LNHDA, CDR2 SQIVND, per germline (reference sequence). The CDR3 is CASTPLASGNIQYF. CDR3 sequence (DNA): TGTGCCAGTACGCCCCTCGCCTCAGGAAACATTCAGTACTTC.

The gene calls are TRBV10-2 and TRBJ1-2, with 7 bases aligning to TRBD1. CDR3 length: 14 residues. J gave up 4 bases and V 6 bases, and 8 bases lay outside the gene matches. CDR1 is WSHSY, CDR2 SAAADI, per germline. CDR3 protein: CASSRTGDAYGYTF. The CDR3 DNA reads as TGCGCCAGCAGCCGGACAGGTGATGCCTATGGCTACACCTTC.

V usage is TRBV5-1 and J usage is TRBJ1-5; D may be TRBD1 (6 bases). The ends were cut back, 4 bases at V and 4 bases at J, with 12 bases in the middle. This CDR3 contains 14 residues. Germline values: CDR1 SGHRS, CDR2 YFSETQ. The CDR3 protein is CASSIGTQNQPQHF. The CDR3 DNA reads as TGCGCCAGCAGCATCGGGACACAGAATCAGCCCCAGCATTTT.

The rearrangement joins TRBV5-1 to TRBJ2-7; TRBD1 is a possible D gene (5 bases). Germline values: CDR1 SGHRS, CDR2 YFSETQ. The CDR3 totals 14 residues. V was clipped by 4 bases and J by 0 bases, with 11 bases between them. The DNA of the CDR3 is TGCGCCAGCAGCAGTGACAGTAGCTCCTACGAGCAGTACTTC. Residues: CASSSDSSSYEQYF. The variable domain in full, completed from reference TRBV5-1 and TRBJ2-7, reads KAGVTQTPRYLIKTRGQQVTLSCSPISGHRSVSWYQQTPGQGLQFLFEYFSETQRNKGNFPGRFSGRQFSNSRSEMNVSTLELGDSALYLCASSSDSSSYEQYFGPGTRLTVT.

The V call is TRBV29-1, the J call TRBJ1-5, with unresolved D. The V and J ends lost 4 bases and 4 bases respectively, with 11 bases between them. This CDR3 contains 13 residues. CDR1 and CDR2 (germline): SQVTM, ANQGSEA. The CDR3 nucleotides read TGCAGCGTTGCAAGTGGCAGGAATCAGCCCCAGCATTTT. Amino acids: CSVASGRNQPQHF. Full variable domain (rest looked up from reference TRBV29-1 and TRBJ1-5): SAVISQKPSRDICQRGTSLTIQCQVDSQVTMMFWYRQQPGQSLTLIATANQGSEATYESGFVIDKFPISRPNLTFSTLTVSNMSPEDSSIYLCSVASGRNQPQHFGDGTRLSIL.

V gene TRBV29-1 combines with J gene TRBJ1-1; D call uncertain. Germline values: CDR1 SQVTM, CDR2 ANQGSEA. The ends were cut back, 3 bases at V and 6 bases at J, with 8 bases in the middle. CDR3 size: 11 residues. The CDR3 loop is CSVDGSAEAFF. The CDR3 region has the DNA TGCAGCGTTGATGGAAGCGCTGAAGCTTTCTTT.

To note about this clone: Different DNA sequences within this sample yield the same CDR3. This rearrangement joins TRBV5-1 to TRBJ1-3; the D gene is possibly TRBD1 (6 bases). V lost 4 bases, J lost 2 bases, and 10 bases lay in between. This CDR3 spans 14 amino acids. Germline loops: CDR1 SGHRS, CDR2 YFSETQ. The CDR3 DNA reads TGCGCCAGCAGCCTGGACAGAGCTGGAAACACCATATATTTT. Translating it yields CASSLDRAGNTIYF.

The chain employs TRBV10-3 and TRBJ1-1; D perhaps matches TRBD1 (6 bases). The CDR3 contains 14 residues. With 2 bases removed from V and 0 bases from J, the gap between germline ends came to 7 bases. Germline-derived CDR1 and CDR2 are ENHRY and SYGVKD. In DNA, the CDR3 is TGTGCCATCAGTGAGAGGGGGATGAACACTGAAGCTTTCTTT. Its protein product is CAISERGMNTEAFF.

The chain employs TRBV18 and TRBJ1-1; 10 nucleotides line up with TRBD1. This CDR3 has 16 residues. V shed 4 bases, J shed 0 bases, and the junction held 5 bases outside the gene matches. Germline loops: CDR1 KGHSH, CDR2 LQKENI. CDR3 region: CASSQATGGLNTEAFF. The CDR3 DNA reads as TGTGCCAGCTCACAAGCGACAGGGGGCCTGAACACTGAAGCTTTCTTT.